What follows are 5 T cell receptor beta chains derived from one specimen sequenced in a study of blood T cells in healthy people across ages. Using a J-beta primer mix together with a sample-barcoded 5' primer, a second PCR was run for about 6 to 12 cycles. TCRdb analysed the 5' RACE reads with MiXCR anew, one entry per CDR3 protein. The table has about 970,000 distinct CDR3 sequences, 51% seen once. The sequenced sample was blood. Receptors originate from a woman aged 60-75 years in good health.

The chain uses TRBV9 and TRBJ1-6; D ambiguous. Trimming left V 4 bases short and J 6 bases short, with 11 bases between. The CDR3 contains 14 residues. Germline V lookup: CDR1 SGDLS, CDR2 YYNGEE. CDR3 protein: CASSLQPSNSPLHF. CDR3 DNA sequence: TGTGCCAGCAGCTTACAGCCCTCTAATTCACCCCTCCACTTT.

V usage is TRBV2 and J usage is TRBJ2-3; perhaps TRBD2 as D (5 bases). The ends were cut back, 6 bases at V and 0 bases at J, with 10 bases in the middle. There are 14 residues in the CDR3. Germline V gives CDR1 SNHLY, CDR2 FYNNEI. The CDR3 region is CASRDSWSTDTQYF. In nucleotides, the CDR3 is TGTGCCAGCAGGGACTCATGGAGCACAGATACGCAGTATTTT.

This clonotype came up a few times. The CDR3 sequence is CASRKPGRNQETQYF. CDR3 nucleotide sequence: TGTGCCAGCCGTAAACCGGGACGAAACCAAGAGACCCAGTACTTC. J is TRBJ2-5 and V is TRBV14; D might be TRBD1 or TRBD2, each matching 5 bases. Germline V lookup: CDR1 SGHDN, CDR2 FVKESK. Trimming stripped 8 bases from V and 0 bases from J, with 16 bases between. The CDR3 loop spans 15 amino acids.

This clonotype was picked up a small number of times. The genes are TRBV20-1 and TRBJ2-7, with D unresolved. Germline V lookup: CDR1 DFQATT, CDR2 SNEGSKA (reference sequence). This CDR3 is built from 13 residues. V was cut by 3 bases and J by 2 bases, with 11 bases left in between. In DNA form, the CDR3 reads TGCAGTGCTAGCCACAGTTTGACCTACGAGCAGTACTTC. Amino acid sequence: CSASHSLTYEQYF.

The chain recombines TRBV20-1 with TRBJ2-7; 12 bases match TRBD2. J gave up 4 bases and V 2 bases, and 6 bases lay outside the gene matches. The V gene's germline CDR1 is DFQATT and CDR2 SNEGSKA (reference sequence). The CDR3 length is 15 residues. This chain's CDR3 is CSARTSGRFSYEQYF. In DNA, the CDR3 is TGCAGTGCTAGAACTAGCGGGAGGTTCTCTTACGAGCAGTACTTC.